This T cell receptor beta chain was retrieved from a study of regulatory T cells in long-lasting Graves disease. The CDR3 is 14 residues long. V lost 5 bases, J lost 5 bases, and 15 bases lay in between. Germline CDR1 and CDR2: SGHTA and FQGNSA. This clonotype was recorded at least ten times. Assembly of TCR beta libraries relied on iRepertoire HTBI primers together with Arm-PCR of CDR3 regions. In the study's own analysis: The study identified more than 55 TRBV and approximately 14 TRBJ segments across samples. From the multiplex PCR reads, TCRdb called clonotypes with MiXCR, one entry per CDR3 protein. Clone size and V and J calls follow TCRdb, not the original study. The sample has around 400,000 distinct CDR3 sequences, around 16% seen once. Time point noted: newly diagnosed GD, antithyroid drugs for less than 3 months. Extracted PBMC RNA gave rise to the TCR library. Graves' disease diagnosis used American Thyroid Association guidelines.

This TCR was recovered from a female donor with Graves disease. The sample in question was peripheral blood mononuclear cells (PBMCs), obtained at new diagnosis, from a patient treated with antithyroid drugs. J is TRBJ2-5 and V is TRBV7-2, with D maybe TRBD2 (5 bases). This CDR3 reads CASSARTSAETQYF. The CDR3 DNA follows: TGTGCCAGCAGCGCCAGAACTAGTGCGGAGACCCAGTACTTC.